These 9 T cell receptor beta chains originate from one sample sequenced in a study of STAT5B mutations in CD4+ large granular lymphocyte leukemia. Using immunoSEQ multiplex PCR, the repertoire was profiled, and TCRdb retains in-frame clones only, with some absent. The sample has nearly 35,000 clones, nearly 90% seen once. What was sequenced was CD4+ T cells from blood buffy coats. The receptor source for this set is a human donor in good health.

The chain couples TRBV5-1 to TRBJ2-7, with D perhaps given as TRBD1 or TRBD2 (5 bases each). Trimming took off 6 bases at V and 6 bases at J, with 22 bases between the two ends. Germline CDR1 SGHRS, CDR2 YFSETQ. This CDR3 is built from 15 residues. As DNA, the CDR3 is TGCGCCAGCAACCCTCGGGCTAGTGAGGGGCTCGAGCAGTACTTC. Its translation: CASNPRASEGLEQYF.

The V gene is TRBV28, the J gene TRBJ2-4; the D gene is possibly TRBD2 (6 bases). CDR3 length: 18 residues. CDR1 and CDR2 from the germline V gene are MDHEN and SYDVKM. V lost 4 bases and J 1 base, leaving 20 bases between the germline ends. CDR3 residues: CASSSTGDVLGAKNIQYF. CDR3 in DNA: TGTGCCAGCAGTTCGACGGGGGACGTTCTAGGGGCCAAAAACATTCAGTACTTC.

This chain uses TRBV5-8 with TRBJ1-1, with D unclear. This CDR3 has 15 amino acids. Per the germline V gene, CDR1 is SGHTS and CDR2 is YDEGEE. Trimming cost V 6 bases and J 1 base, with 16 bases left between them. The CDR3 nucleotides read TGTGCCAGCACCCCTAGGGCAGGAAAGAACACTGAAGCTTTCTTT. Encoded protein: CASTPRAGKNTEAFF.

The chain has TRBV6-5 and TRBJ2-3, with D unresolved. The ends were cut back, 0 bases at V and 2 bases at J, with 12 bases in the middle. CDR3 length: 16 residues. CDR1 and CDR2 (germline): MNHEY, SVGAGI. DNA of the CDR3: TGTGCCAGCAGTTACTCGCAGGCAACCCACACAGATACGCAGTATTTT. Encoded protein: CASSYSQATHTDTQYF.

J is TRBJ1-2 and V is TRBV6-1; no firm D call. CDR1 is MNHNS and CDR2 is SASEGT in the germline V gene. V was shortened by 1 base and J by 8 bases, with 8 bases between the two germline ends. The CDR3 loop spans 12 amino acids. The CDR3 protein is CASSEGTLGYTF. As DNA, the CDR3 is TGTGCCAGCAGTGAAGGGACTCTGGGCTACACCTTC.

The V and J genes are TRBV14 and TRBJ2-5; 12 nucleotides match TRBD2. Germline V gene lookup returns CDR1 SGHDN and CDR2 FVKESK. This CDR3 is 15 amino acids long. The V and J ends lost 4 bases and 5 bases, in that order; junction bases with no gene match: 5. The CDR3 is CASSPRLAGGETQYF. The CDR3 coding sequence is TGTGCCAGCAGCCCCCGGCTAGCGGGAGGGGAGACCCAGTACTTC.

The V call is TRBV7-9, the J call TRBJ2-2, with 8 bases that match TRBD2. Looked up from germline, CDR1 is SEHNR and CDR2 is FQNEAQ (reference sequence). There are 16 residues in the CDR3. V lost 5 bases and J lost 0; bases outside the gene matches: 5. The CDR3 DNA is TGTGCCAGCAGCCCGGGAGGGCAGTCGAACACCGGGGAGCTGTTTTTT. This gives the protein CASSPGGQSNTGELFF.

The chain carries TRBV19 and TRBJ1-5, with D perhaps matching TRBD1 (5 bases). This CDR3 is built from 15 residues. Germline V gives CDR1 LNHDA, CDR2 SQIVND (reference sequence). Deletions cut 0 bases from V and 4 bases from J, with 10 bases between. CDR3 sequence: CASSIDQGRNQPQHF. In DNA form, the CDR3 reads TGTGCCAGTAGTATAGACCAGGGCCGGAATCAGCCCCAGCATTTT.

The CDR3 DNA reads as TGCGCCAGCAGCTTATCCAGCCCTAGGGAGACCCAGTACTTC. Amino acid sequence: CASSLSSPRETQYF. The V gene is TRBV5-1, the J gene TRBJ2-5; D is ambiguous. Trimming removed 2 bases at V and 5 bases at J, with 13 bases between. The CDR3 has 14 residues. Germline CDR1 reads SGHRS; CDR2 reads YFSETQ.